A single sample is the source of the 30 T cell receptor beta chains below, sequenced in a study of shared clonotypes between healthy human individuals. Sequencing used immunoSEQ multiplex PCR; TCRdb keeps in-frame clones, though not all of them. The repertoire holds around 2.1 million clones, with around 95% as singletons. Sequencing used naive CD4+ T cells sorted from blood. The subset here: CD45RA+ positively selected. The origin of the receptors is a young man in good health.

The rearrangement uses TRBV6-5 and TRBJ1-2; no clear D. CDR1 is MNHEY and CDR2 is SVGAGI in the germline V gene. This CDR3 comprises 11 residues. V was clipped by 11 bases and J by 8 bases, with 15 bases between them. This CDR3 is CAVGGLKGYTF. In DNA, the CDR3 is TGTGCCGTTGGAGGGTTAAAGGGCTACACCTTC.

The chain employs TRBV6-1 and TRBJ1-5, with D tentatively TRBD1 (6 bases). V lost 6 bases and J 3 bases, leaving 12 bases between the germline ends. This CDR3 is built from 14 residues. Germline CDR1 is MNHNS and CDR2 is SASEGT. Here the CDR3 DNA reads TGTGCCAGCAGCAGGACAGATTACAATCAGCCCCAGCATTTT. Residues: CASSRTDYNQPQHF.

CDR3 in amino acids: CASSPAGLSSGELFF. The DNA of the CDR3 is TGTGCCAGCAGTCCGGCGGGACTATCTTCCGGGGAGCTGTTTTTT. V and J are TRBV2 and TRBJ2-2, with 7 bases that match TRBD2. The CDR3 has 15 amino acids. The V segment lost 5 bases and the J segment 6 bases; nucleotides outside the gene matches: 9. Per germline, CDR1 SNHLY and CDR2 FYNNEI.

With respect to this clone: Other DNA sequences of this sample code for an identical CDR3. The chain is built from TRBV30 and TRBJ1-3; 7 positions match TRBD1. Germline assignment: CDR1 GTSNPN and CDR2 SVGIG (reference sequence). This CDR3 comprises 15 residues. V trimming: 0 bases; J trimming: 2 bases; junction bases outside the gene matches: 4. The CDR3 region has the DNA TGTGCCTGGAGTGTACGCAGGGGGACTGGAAACACCATATATTTT. The encoded protein is CAWSVRRGTGNTIYF.

The chain is built from TRBV5-1 and TRBJ2-7; maybe TRBD2 (6 bases). The CDR3 length is 16 residues. V gave up 0 bases and J gave up 0 bases, with 13 bases separating them. The V gene's germline CDR1 is SGHRS and CDR2 YFSETQ. CDR3 amino acids: CASSLVGEVGSYEQYF. The CDR3 coding sequence is TGCGCCAGCAGCTTGGTTGGGGAGGTGGGCTCCTACGAGCAGTACTTC.

The chain recombines TRBV30 with TRBJ1-5; TRBD1 aligns across 9 bases. The germline V gene encodes CDR1 GTSNPN and CDR2 SVGIG (reference sequence). J lost 4 bases, V lost 2 bases, and 6 bases had no gene match. This CDR3 spans 15 amino acids. CDR3 sequence: CAWSRFGTGNQPQHF. In DNA form, the CDR3 reads TGTGCCTGGAGTAGGTTCGGGACAGGGAATCAGCCCCAGCATTTT. Complete variable domain (other parts from reference TRBV30 and TRBJ1-5): SQTIHQWPATLVQPVGSPLSLECTVEGTSNPNLYWYRQAAGRGLQLLFYSVGIGQISSEVPQNLSASRPQDRQFILSSKKLLLSDSGFYLCAWSRFGTGNQPQHFGDGTRLSIL.

The chain joins TRBV10-1 to TRBJ1-2; D ambiguous. The CDR3 consists of 13 residues. Trimming pared 6 bases from V and 4 bases from J, leaving 12 bases between. Germline assignment: CDR1 WNHNN and CDR2 SYGVQD (reference sequence). CDR3 sequence: CASSPSRGYGYTF. DNA of the CDR3: TGCGCCAGCAGCCCTTCGCGGGGCTATGGCTACACCTTC.

The J gene is TRBJ2-6, the V gene TRBV10-3; D gene uncertain. The CDR3 totals 15 residues. Germline V gene lookup returns CDR1 ENHRY and CDR2 SYGVKD. V gave up 10 bases and J gave up 0 bases, with 13 bases separating them. The CDR3 protein is CATADPSSGANVLTF. CDR3 in DNA: TGTGCCACCGCAGACCCGAGCTCTGGGGCCAACGTCCTGACTTTC.

This clone appeared once. The chain has TRBV6-5 and TRBJ2-7; the D gene could be TRBD1 or TRBD2 (5 bases each). V was clipped by 6 bases and J by 0 bases, with 15 bases between them. Looked up from germline, CDR1 is MNHEY and CDR2 is SVGAGI. This CDR3 comprises 15 residues. The CDR3 DNA reads TGTGCCAGCAGAAGGTCGGGGCAGAGCTCCTACGAGCAGTACTTC. Translation: CASRRSGQSSYEQYF.

In its sample, this clone was seen once. This sequence joins TRBV15 and TRBJ2-7, with D possibly TRBD1 on 6 matching bases. Germline V gene lookup returns CDR1 LNHNV and CDR2 YYDKDF (reference sequence). Trimming cost V 0 bases and J 0 bases, with 9 bases left between them. The CDR3 consists of 15 residues. CDR3 region: CATSRDRGISYEQYF. CDR3 DNA sequence: TGTGCCACCAGCAGAGACAGGGGTATCTCCTACGAGCAGTACTTC.

J is TRBJ1-1 and V is TRBV7-2; D is possibly TRBD1 (5 bases). This CDR3 has 16 residues. Trimming shortened V by 5 bases and J by 3 bases, and 19 bases separated the two germline ends. CDR1 and CDR2 (germline): SGHTA, FQGNSA. The CDR3 DNA reads TGTGCCAGCAGCCACAGCTGGGATGGAGGGGACACTGAAGCTTTCTTT. It is translated as CASSHSWDGGDTEAFF. Variable domain in full (rest from reference TRBV7-2 and TRBJ1-1): GAGVSQSPSNKVTEKGKDVELRCDPISGHTALYWYRQSLGQGLEFLIYFQGNSAPDKSGLPSDRFSAERTGGSVSTLTIQRTQQEDSAVYLCASSHSWDGGDTEAFFGQGTRLTVV.

The chain couples TRBV4-1 to TRBJ2-3, with 11 positions matching TRBD1. The CDR3 consists of 17 residues. J gave up 1 base and V 4 bases, and 7 bases lay outside the gene matches. Germline CDR1 and CDR2: MGHRA and YSYEKL. Here the CDR3 DNA reads TGCGCCAGCAGCCGCTCCGGACAGGGGGCTGGCACAGATACGCAGTATTTT. Its protein product is CASSRSGQGAGTDTQYF.

The chain is built from TRBV4-1 and TRBJ2-1, with a weak D call TRBD1 (6 bases). CDR1 is MGHRA, CDR2 YSYEKL, per germline. The CDR3 sequence is 13 residues long. Between the trimmed V and J ends, which lost 1 base and 9 bases, there was a span of 10 bases. The CDR3 nucleotides are TGCGCCAGCAGCCAAGCTCAGGGGCTTGAGCAGTTCTTC. Translation gives CASSQAQGLEQFF.

The rearrangement uses TRBV7-8 and TRBJ1-1, with D possibly matching TRBD1 (5 bases). Trimming removed 9 bases at V and 6 bases at J, with 29 bases between. Germline CDR1 and CDR2: SGHVS and FQNEAQ. The CDR3 spans 17 residues. The CDR3 loop reads CARTWRTTAGLAPEAFF. The CDR3 nucleotides read TGTGCCAGAACCTGGAGGACGACAGCTGGGTTGGCCCCTGAAGCTTTCTTT.

A note on this clone: This CDR3 is also generated by other DNA sequences in the sample. The chain joins TRBV6-5 to TRBJ2-7; 7 bases are shared with TRBD1. Per germline, CDR1 MNHEY and CDR2 SVGAGI. With 5 bases clipped from V and 2 bases from J, the junction kept 3 bases outside the gene matches. The CDR3 loop spans 13 amino acids. The CDR3 is CASSQGTAYEQYF. DNA for the CDR3: TGTGCCAGCAGTCAGGGGACAGCCTACGAGCAGTACTTC.

This clone appeared once. This rearrangement joins TRBV7-2 to TRBJ2-3; perhaps TRBD2 as D (5 bases). Trimming took off 7 bases at V and 5 bases at J, with 7 bases between the two ends. Germline V gene lookup returns CDR1 SGHTA and CDR2 FQGNSA. The CDR3 length is 11 residues. CDR3 loop: CASTAGDTQYF. CDR3 in DNA: TGTGCCAGCACCGCGGGAGATACGCAGTATTTT.

This chain joins TRBV11-2 and TRBJ2-2, with D unresolved. V was pared by 2 bases and J by 6 bases, with 4 bases between. The CDR3 has 12 amino acids. CDR1 is SGHAT, CDR2 FQNNGV, per germline. The CDR3 DNA is TGTGCCAGCAGCTTACAGGCCGGGGAGCTGTTTTTT. Protein: CASSLQAGELFF. The full variable domain, its missing parts supplied by reference TRBV11-2 and TRBJ2-2, is EAGVAQSPRYKIIEKRQSVAFWCNPISGHATLYWYQQILGQGPKLLIQFQNNGVVDDSQLPKDRFSAERLKGVDSTLKIQPAKLEDSAVYLCASSLQAGELFFGEGSRLTVL.

The chain employs TRBV18 and TRBJ2-7, with TRBD1 as a possible D gene (6 bases). This CDR3 contains 14 residues. V lost 6 bases and J lost 0, with 12 bases in between. Germline loops: CDR1 KGHSH, CDR2 LQKENI. As DNA, the CDR3 is TGTGCCAGCTCTACGGACAGCAGCTCCTACGAGCAGTACTTC. It is translated as CASSTDSSSYEQYF.

A word on this clone: The sample has other DNA sequences that encode this CDR3 too. The chain uses TRBV4-1 and TRBJ1-2, with TRBD1 as a possible D gene (5 bases). The CDR3 covers 15 residues. Germline V gene lookup returns CDR1 MGHRA and CDR2 YSYEKL. V lost 0 bases to trimming and J lost 2 bases, with 10 bases between them. The CDR3 sequence is CASSQEGGANYGYTF. The CDR3 bases are TGCGCCAGCAGCCAAGAAGGAGGGGCCAACTATGGCTACACCTTC.

The V call is TRBV6-9, the J call TRBJ1-5; TRBD1 aligns across 8 bases. CDR1 is MNHGY and CDR2 is SVAAGI in the germline V gene. The CDR3 has 15 residues. V dropped 5 bases and J dropped 2; count of bases not matched to a gene: 5. CDR3 amino acids: CASSTTGVGNQPQHF. The DNA of the CDR3 is TGTGCCAGCAGTACGACAGGGGTGGGCAATCAGCCCCAGCATTTT.

V and J are TRBV13 and TRBJ1-1; D perhaps matches TRBD1 (6 bases). V shed 5 bases and J shed 0 bases, with 10 bases lying between them. The germline V gene has CDR1 PRHDT and CDR2 FYEKMQ (reference sequence). The CDR3 consists of 14 residues. The CDR3 spells CASSQGTMNTEAFF. The CDR3 coding sequence is TGTGCCAGCAGCCAAGGGACAATGAACACTGAAGCTTTCTTT.

This sequence joins TRBV5-6 and TRBJ2-6; D is ambiguous. Germline assignment: CDR1 SGHDT and CDR2 YYEEEE. The CDR3 covers 16 residues. Trimming shortened V by 1 base and J by 3 bases, and 11 bases separated the two germline ends. CDR3 nucleotides: TGTGCCAGCAGCTTGAAGGACGCCGTTGGGGCCAACGTCCTGACTTTC. Translation: CASSLKDAVGANVLTF. The variable domain in full, completed from reference TRBV5-6 and TRBJ2-6, reads DAGVTQSPTHLIKTRGQQVTLRCSPKSGHDTVSWYQQALGQGPQFIFQYYEEEERQRGNFPDRFSGHQFPNYSSELNVNALLLGDSALYLCASSLKDAVGANVLTFGAGSRLTVL.

The V call is TRBV10-1, the J call TRBJ2-7; D ambiguous. The CDR3 is made up of 14 amino acids. The germline CDR1 and CDR2 sequences are WNHNN and SYGVQD (reference sequence). With 2 bases removed from V and 3 bases from J, the gap between germline ends came to 11 bases. CDR3: CASSEGVAHYEQYF. In nucleotides, the CDR3 is TGCGCCAGCAGTGAGGGGGTGGCTCACTACGAGCAGTACTTC.

The chain combines TRBV6-5 with TRBJ2-3, with 7 nucleotides matching TRBD2. J gave up 5 bases and V 6 bases, and 2 bases lay outside the gene matches. The CDR3 is 12 amino acids. CDR1 and CDR2 (germline): MNHEY, SVGAGI. The CDR3: CASSRGEDTQYF. In DNA, the CDR3 is TGTGCCAGCAGCCGGGGGGAAGATACGCAGTATTTT.

CDR3 nucleotide sequence: TGCGCCAGCAGTTTGACTAGCGGGAGCCTCTACAATGAGCAGTTCTTC. Protein sequence: CASSLTSGSLYNEQFF. The chain is built from TRBV10-2 and TRBJ2-1, with 12 positions matching TRBD2. After removal of 5 bases from V and 3 bases from J, the junction contained 5 bases not matched to a gene. CDR1 and CDR2 (germline): WSHSY, SAAADI. This CDR3 has 16 residues.

This clone was observed a handful of times. The chain combines TRBV6-5 with TRBJ1-2; 9 bases fit TRBD1. V lost 11 bases, J lost 6 bases, and 16 bases stayed unmatched. The CDR3 covers 15 residues. CDR1 and CDR2 from the germline V gene are MNHEY and SVGAGI. CDR3 coding DNA: TGTGCCTCCCGGCGCGGGACAGGGAGGCCCGATGGCTACACCTTC. Translating it yields CASRRGTGRPDGYTF.

This chain uses TRBV30 with TRBJ2-3, with D hard to call. This CDR3 has 14 residues. Between the trimmed V and J ends, which lost 3 bases and 3 bases, there was a span of 13 bases. Germline values: CDR1 GTSNPN, CDR2 SVGIG (reference sequence). The CDR3 bases are TGTGCCTGGAGCGACCTCCCCACGACAGATACGCAGTATTTT. Amino acid sequence: CAWSDLPTTDTQYF.

CDR3 nucleotides: TGTGCCAGCTCACCACCGGTTGGTGAGCAGTTCTTC. Protein product: CASSPPVGEQFF. The genes are TRBV18 and TRBJ2-1; no firm D call. With 0 bases removed from V and 9 bases from J, the gap between germline ends came to 6 bases. Germline V gene data show CDR1 as KGHSH and CDR2 as LQKENI. This CDR3 region has 12 residues.

V gene TRBV28 combines with J gene TRBJ2-7; TRBD2 agrees at 14 bases. V dropped 5 bases and J dropped 5; count of bases not matched to a gene: 5. Germline V CDR1 and CDR2: MDHEN, SYDVKM. CDR3 length: 15 residues. The CDR3 region has the DNA TGTGCCAGCAGTCCTGGACTAGCGGGGGGCAACGAGCAGTACTTC. This translates into CASSPGLAGGNEQYF. The full variable domain, with the rest looked up from reference TRBV28 and TRBJ2-7, is DVKVTQSSRYLVKRTGEKVFLECVQDMDHENMFWYRQDPGLGLRLIYFSYDVKMKEKGDIPEGYSVSREKKERFSLILESASTNQTSMYLCASSPGLAGGNEQYFGPGTRLTVT.

The chain uses TRBV5-1 and TRBJ2-1; perhaps TRBD1 as D (7 bases). The length of the CDR3 is 14 residues. Per the germline V gene, CDR1 is SGHRS and CDR2 is YFSETQ. Trimming cost V 4 bases and J 7 bases, with 15 bases left between them. The CDR3 protein is CASSQGGQGNEQFF. The CDR3 DNA reads TGCGCCAGCAGCCAGGGGGGCCAAGGGAATGAGCAGTTCTTC. Full variable domain (missing parts from reference TRBV5-1 and TRBJ2-1): KAGVTQTPRYLIKTRGQQVTLSCSPISGHRSVSWYQQTPGQGLQFLFEYFSETQRNKGNFPGRFSGRQFSNSRSEMNVSTLELGDSALYLCASSQGGQGNEQFFGPGTRLTVL.